This TCR beta chain was captured in a study of blood T cell repertoires in COVID-19. The CDR3 extends over 13 amino acids. The ends were cut back, 0 bases at V and 5 bases at J, with 8 bases in the middle. CDR1 is GTSNPN and CDR2 is SVGIG in the germline V gene (reference sequence). The table came from immunoSEQ multiplex PCR; TCRdb's copy has only in-frame clones and leaves some out. Seen here are 350,000 to 450,000 clones, roughly 89% observed once, and the top ten hold about 1.7%. V is TRBV30 and J is TRBJ1-5; D call uncertain. Specimen: PBMCs or T cells enriched from blood (not recorded which). This TCR derives from a young woman who had recovered from COVID-19. This chain's CDR3 is CAWSVVGDQPQHF. CDR3 nucleotides: TGTGCCTGGAGTGTTGTTGGAGATCAGCCCCAGCATTTT. The variable domain in full, with the rest retrieved from reference TRBV30 and TRBJ1-5, is SQTIHQWPATLVQPVGSPLSLECTVEGTSNPNLYWYRQAAGRGLQLLFYSVGIGQISSEVPQNLSASRPQDRQFILSSKKLLLSDSGFYLCAWSVVGDQPQHFGDGTRLSIL.